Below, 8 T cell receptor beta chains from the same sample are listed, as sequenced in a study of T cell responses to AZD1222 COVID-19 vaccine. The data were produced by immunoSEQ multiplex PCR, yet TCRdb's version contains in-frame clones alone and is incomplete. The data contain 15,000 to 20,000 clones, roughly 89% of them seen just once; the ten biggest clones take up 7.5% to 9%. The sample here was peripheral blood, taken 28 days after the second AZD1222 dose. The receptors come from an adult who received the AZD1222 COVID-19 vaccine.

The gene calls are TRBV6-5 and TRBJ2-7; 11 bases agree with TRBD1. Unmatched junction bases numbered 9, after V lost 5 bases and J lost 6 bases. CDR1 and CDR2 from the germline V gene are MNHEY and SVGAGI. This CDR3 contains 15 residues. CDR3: CASSLYTGTGGEQYF. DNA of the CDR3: TGTGCCAGCAGTCTCTATACCGGGACAGGGGGCGAGCAGTACTTC.

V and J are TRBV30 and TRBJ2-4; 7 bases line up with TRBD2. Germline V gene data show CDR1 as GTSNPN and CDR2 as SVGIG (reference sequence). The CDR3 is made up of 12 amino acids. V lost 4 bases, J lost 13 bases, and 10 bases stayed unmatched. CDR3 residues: CAWKEGGWEQYF. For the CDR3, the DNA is TGTGCCTGGAAGGAGGGAGGGTGGGAACAGTACTTC.

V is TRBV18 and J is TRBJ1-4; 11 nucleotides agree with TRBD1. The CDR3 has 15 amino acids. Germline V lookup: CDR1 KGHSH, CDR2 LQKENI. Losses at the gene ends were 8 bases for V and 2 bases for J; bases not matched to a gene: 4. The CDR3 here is CASRTGGLTNEKLFF. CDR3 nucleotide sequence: TGTGCCAGCCGGACAGGGGGCCTTACTAATGAAAAACTGTTTTTT. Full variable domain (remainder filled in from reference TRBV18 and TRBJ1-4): NAGVMQNPRHLVRRRGQEARLRCSPMKGHSHVYWYRQLPEEGLKFMVYLQKENIIDESGMPKERFSAEFPKEGPSILRIQQVVRGDSAAYFCASRTGGLTNEKLFFGSGTQLSVL.

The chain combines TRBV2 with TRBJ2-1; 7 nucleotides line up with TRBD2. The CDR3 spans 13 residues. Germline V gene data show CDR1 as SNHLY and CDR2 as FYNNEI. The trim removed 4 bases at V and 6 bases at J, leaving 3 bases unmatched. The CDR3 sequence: CASSGGGINEQFF. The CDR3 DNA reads TGTGCCAGCAGTGGGGGGGGGATCAATGAGCAGTTCTTC.

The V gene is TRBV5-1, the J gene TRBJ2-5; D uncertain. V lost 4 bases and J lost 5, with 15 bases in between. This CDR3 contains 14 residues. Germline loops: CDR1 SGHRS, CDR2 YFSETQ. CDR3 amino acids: CASSELNPRETQYF. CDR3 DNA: TGCGCCAGCAGCGAACTCAATCCCCGGGAGACCCAGTACTTC.

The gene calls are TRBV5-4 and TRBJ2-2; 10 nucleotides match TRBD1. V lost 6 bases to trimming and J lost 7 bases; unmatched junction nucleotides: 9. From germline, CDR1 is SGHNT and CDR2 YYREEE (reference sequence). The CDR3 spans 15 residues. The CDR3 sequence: CASTRDRGRHGELFF. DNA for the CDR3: TGTGCCAGCACTCGAGACAGGGGGCGACACGGGGAGCTGTTTTTT.

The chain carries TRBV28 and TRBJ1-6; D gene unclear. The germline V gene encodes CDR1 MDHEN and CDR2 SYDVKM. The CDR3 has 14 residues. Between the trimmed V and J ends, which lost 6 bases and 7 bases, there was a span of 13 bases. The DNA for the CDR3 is TGTGCCAGCAGCCCGCTCGGGGTCAATTCACCCCTCCACTTT. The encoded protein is CASSPLGVNSPLHF.

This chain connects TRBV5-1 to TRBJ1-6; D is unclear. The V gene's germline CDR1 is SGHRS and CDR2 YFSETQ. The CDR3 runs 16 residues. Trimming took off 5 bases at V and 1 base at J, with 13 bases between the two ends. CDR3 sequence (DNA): TGCGCCAGCAGTGACGGGTTGGGTTCCTATAATTCACCCCTCCACTTT. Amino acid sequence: CASSDGLGSYNSPLHF.